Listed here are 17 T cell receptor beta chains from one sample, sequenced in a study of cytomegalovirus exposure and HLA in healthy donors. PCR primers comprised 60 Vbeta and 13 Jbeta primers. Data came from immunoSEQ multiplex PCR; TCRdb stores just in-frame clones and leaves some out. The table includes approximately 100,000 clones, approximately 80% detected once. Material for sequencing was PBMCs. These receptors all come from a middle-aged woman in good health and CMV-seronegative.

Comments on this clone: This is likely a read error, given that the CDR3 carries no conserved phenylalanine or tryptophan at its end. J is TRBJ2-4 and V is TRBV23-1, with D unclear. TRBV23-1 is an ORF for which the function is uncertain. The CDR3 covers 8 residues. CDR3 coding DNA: TGCGCTCGGGACATTCAGTACGTC. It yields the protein CARDIQYV.

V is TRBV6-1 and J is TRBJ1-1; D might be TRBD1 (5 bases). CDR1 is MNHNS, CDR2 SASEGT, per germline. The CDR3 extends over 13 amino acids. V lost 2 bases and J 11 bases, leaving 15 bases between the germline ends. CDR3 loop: CASSEREGRVAFF. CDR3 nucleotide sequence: TGTGCCAGCAGTGAAAGAGAGGGGAGGGTCGCTTTCTTT.

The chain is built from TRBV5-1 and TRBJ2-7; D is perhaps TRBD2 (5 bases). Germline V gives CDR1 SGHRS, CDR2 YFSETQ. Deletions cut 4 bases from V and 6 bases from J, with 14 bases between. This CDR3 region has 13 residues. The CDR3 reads CASSPGASSEQYF. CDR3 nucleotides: TGCGCCAGCAGCCCTGGCGCTAGCAGCGAGCAGTACTTC.

Written as DNA, the CDR3 is TGTGCCAGCAGCTACCGACAGGGGGGATTTGGCGAGCAGTACTTC. Translated: CASSYRQGGFGEQYF. V and J are TRBV7-2 and TRBJ2-7; 9 bases map to TRBD1. The CDR3 is 15 residues long. Per germline, CDR1 SGHTA and CDR2 FQGNSA. Losses at the gene ends were 4 bases for V and 6 bases for J; bases not matched to a gene: 10.

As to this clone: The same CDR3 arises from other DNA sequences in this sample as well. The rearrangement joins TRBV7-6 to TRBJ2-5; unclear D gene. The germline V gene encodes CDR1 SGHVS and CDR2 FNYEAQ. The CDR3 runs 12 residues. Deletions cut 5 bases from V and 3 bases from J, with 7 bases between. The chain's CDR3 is CASSHREETQYF. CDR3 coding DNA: TGTGCCAGCAGCCATAGAGAAGAGACCCAGTACTTC.

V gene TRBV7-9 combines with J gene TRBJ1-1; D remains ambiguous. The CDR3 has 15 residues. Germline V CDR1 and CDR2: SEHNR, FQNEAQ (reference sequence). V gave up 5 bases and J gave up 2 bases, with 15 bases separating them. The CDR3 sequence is CASSPRPQANTEAFF. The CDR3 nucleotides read TGTGCCAGCAGCCCTCGGCCGCAGGCAAACACTGAAGCTTTCTTT.

The DNA of the CDR3 is TGTGCCAGCTCTCCGACGGCGGGGTCTAATCAGCCCCAGCATTTT. Translation: CASSPTAGSNQPQHF. The V and J genes are TRBV18 and TRBJ1-5; D is uncertain. The CDR3 consists of 15 residues. CDR1 is KGHSH and CDR2 is LQKENI in the germline V gene. V lost 6 bases to trimming and J lost 4 bases, with 16 bases between them.

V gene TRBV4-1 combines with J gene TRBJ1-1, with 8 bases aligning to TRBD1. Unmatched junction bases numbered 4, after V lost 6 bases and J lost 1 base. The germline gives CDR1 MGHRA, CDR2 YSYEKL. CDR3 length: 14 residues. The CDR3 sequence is CASRPGTGNTEAFF. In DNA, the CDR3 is TGCGCCAGCAGACCCGGGACAGGGAACACTGAAGCTTTCTTT.

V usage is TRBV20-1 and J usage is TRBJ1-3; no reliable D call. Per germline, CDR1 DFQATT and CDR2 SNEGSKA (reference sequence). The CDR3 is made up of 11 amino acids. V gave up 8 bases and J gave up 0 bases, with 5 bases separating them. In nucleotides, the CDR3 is TGCAGTCTCCCCTCTGGAAACACCATATATTTT. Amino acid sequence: CSLPSGNTIYF.

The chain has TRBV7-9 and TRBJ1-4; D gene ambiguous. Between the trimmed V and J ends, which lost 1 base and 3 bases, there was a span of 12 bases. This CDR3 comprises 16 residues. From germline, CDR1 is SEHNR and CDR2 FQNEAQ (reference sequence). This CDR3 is CASSLDRGLANEKLFF. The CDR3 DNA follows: TGTGCCAGCAGCTTAGACCGAGGGCTTGCTAATGAAAAACTGTTTTTT.

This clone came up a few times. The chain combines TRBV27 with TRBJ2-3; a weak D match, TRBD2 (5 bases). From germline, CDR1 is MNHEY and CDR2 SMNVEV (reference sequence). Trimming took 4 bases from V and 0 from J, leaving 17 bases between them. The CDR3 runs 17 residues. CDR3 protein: CASSSTPEDPSTDTQYF. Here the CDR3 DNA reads TGTGCCAGCAGTTCCACACCGGAGGACCCTAGCACAGATACGCAGTATTTT.

The CDR3 protein is CASSPKGPSYEQYF. CDR3 nucleotides: TGCGCCAGCAGCCCCAAGGGGCCCTCCTACGAGCAGTACTTC. The genes are TRBV5-1 and TRBJ2-7; tentative D call: TRBD1 (5 bases). CDR3 length equals 14 residues. CDR1 and CDR2 (germline): SGHRS, YFSETQ. The V end lost 4 bases, the J end lost 0 bases, and 11 bases lay between the germline ends.

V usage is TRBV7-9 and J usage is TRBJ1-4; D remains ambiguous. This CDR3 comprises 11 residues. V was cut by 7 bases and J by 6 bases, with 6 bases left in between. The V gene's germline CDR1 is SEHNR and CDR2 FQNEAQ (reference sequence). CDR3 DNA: TGTGCCAGCACCCTAGATGAAAAACTGTTTTTT. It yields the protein CASTLDEKLFF. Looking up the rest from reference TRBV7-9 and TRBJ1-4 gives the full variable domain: DTGVSQNPRHKITKRGQNVTFRCDPISEHNRLYWYRQTLGQGPEFLTYFQNEAQLEKSRLLSDRFSAERPKGSFSTLEIQRTEQGDSAMYLCASTLDEKLFFGSGTQLSVL.

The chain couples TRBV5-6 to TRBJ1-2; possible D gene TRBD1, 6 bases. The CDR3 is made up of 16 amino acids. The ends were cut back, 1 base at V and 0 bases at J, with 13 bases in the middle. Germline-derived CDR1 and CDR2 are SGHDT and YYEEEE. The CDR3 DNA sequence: TGTGCCAGCAGCTTGTACACAGGGAGCTCTAACTATGGCTACACCTTC. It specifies CASSLYTGSSNYGYTF.

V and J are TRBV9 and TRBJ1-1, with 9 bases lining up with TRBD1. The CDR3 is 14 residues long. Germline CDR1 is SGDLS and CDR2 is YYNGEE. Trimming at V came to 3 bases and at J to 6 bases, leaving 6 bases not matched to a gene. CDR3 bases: TGTGCCAGCAGCGAACCGGGACAGGGCTCTGAAGCTTTCTTT. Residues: CASSEPGQGSEAFF.

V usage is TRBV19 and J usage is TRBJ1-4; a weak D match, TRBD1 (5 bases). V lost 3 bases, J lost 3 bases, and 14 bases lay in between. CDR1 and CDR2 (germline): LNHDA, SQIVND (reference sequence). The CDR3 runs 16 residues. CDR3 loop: CASSIPGVRPNEKLFF. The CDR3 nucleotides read TGTGCCAGTAGTATTCCGGGGGTGAGGCCTAATGAAAAACTGTTTTTT.

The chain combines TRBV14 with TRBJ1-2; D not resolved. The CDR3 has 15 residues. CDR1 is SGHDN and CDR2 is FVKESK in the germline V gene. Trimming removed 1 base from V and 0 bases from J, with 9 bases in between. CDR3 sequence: CASSQASRTNYGYTF. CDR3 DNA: TGTGCCAGCAGCCAAGCATCCAGGACTAACTATGGCTACACCTTC.